This is a list of T cell receptor beta chains from one sample in a study of shared clonotypes between healthy human individuals. Here immunoSEQ multiplex PCR was the method, and the copy in TCRdb shows in-frame clones only, minus some. Among around 700,000 clones, about three quarters were seen once, and the ten largest hold around 1.8%. Sequencing was done on a sample of memory CD4+ T cells sorted from blood. The source of these receptors is a woman in her thirties in good health. Each CDR3 is given with its conserved first and last residue. The order of the fields is clone size, D gene, V gene, J gene, CDR3 protein, CDR3 DNA. A D gene is named only where the DNA matches it firmly. Clone size is given for some rows only: seen once, a few or many times, or a class if the clone is expanded.

>.|TRBD2|TRBV7-3|TRBJ2-7
CASSLNGATSGFSEQYF
TGTGCCAGCAGCTTAAACGGGGCGACTAGCGGATTCTCCGAGCAGTACTTC
>.|TRBD1|TRBV6-5|TRBJ1-2
CASSPDREYGYTF
TGTGCCAGCAGCCCCGACAGGGAATATGGCTACACCTTC
>few|.|TRBV5-1|TRBJ1-3
CASSPGTAGNTIYF
TGCGCCAGCAGCCCGGGGACGGCTGGAAACACCATATATTTT
>.|TRBD2|TRBV10-3|TRBJ2-1
CAISDGLAVYNEQFF
TGTGCCATCAGTGATGGTCTAGCGGTGTACAATGAGCAGTTCTTC
>.|.|TRBV4-1|TRBJ1-5
CASSQDQAYSNQPQHF
TGCGCCAGCAGCCAGGATCAGGCATATAGCAATCAGCCCCAGCATTTT
>.|.|TRBV10-1|TRBJ2-5
CASSESPGRETQYF
TGCGCCAGCAGTGAGTCCCCCGGGCGGGAGACCCAGTACTTC
>few|.|TRBV18|TRBJ1-4
CASSIGTIEKLFF
TGTGCCAGCTCGATTGGGACAATTGAAAAACTGTTTTTT
>.|TRBD1|TRBV5-1|TRBJ1-1
CASRRTGTGNTEAFF
TGCGCCAGCCGCCGGACAGGAACGGGAAACACTGAAGCTTTCTTT
>.|.|TRBV28|TRBJ1-1
CASGSSGFTEAFF
TGTGCCAGCGGGTCCTCGGGGTTCACTGAAGCTTTCTTT
>.|.|TRBV11-2|TRBJ1-4
CASSLTGPAATNEKLFF
TGTGCCAGCAGCTTAACCGGCCCCGCAGCAACTAATGAAAAACTGTTTTTT
>.|TRBD2|TRBV7-8|TRBJ2-7
CASSLTSGRYEQYF
TGTGCCAGCAGCTTAACTAGCGGGAGATACGAGCAGTACTTC
>.|.|TRBV18|TRBJ2-7
CASSPDSPYEQYF
TGTGCCAGCTCACCAGATTCGCCCTACGAGCAGTACTTC
>many|.|TRBV9|TRBJ2-4
CASSVDLLGIQYF
TGTGCCAGCAGCGTAGATTTACTCGGCATTCAGTACTTC
>few|.|TRBV6-4|TRBJ2-3
CASSETGSSTDTQYF
TGTGCCAGCAGTGAGACAGGCTCTAGCACAGATACGCAGTATTTT
>many|.|TRBV6-4|TRBJ1-2
CASRDGSNYGYTF
TGTGCGAGCCGGGACGGATCTAACTATGGCTACACCTTC
>.|.|TRBV5-1|TRBJ2-2
CASKRESPGELFF
TGCGCCAGCAAACGGGAGTCCCCCGGGGAGCTGTTTTTT
>.|TRBD1|TRBV7-2|TRBJ2-3
CASSRDSLTTDTQYF
TGTGCCAGCAGCCGGGACAGCCTTACTACAGATACGCAGTATTTT
>.|TRBD2|TRBV6-5|TRBJ2-7
CASCKREGYEQYF
TGTGCCAGCTGTAAGCGGGAGGGATACGAGCAGTACTTC
>.|TRBD1|TRBV28|TRBJ2-7
CASTTGLGQYF
TGTGCCAGCACGACAGGGCTGGGGCAGTACTTC
>.|TRBD1|TRBV7-7|TRBJ2-7
CASSPRTGSYEQYF
TGTGCCAGCAGCCCCCGGACAGGCTCCTACGAGCAGTACTTC
>.|.|TRBV25-1|TRBJ2-5
CASSLPPTGTQYF
TGTGCCAGCTCCCTGCCCCCAACGGGGACCCAGTACTTC
>.|.|TRBV5-8|TRBJ2-1
CASSLVAGTSSYNEQFF
TGTGCCAGCAGCTTGGTCGCAGGAACATCCTCCTACAATGAGCAGTTCTTC
>.|TRBD2|TRBV5-4|TRBJ2-7
CASSGPGLERYEQYF
TGTGCCAGCAGCGGACCGGGACTAGAACGGTACGAGCAGTACTTC
>.|.|TRBV28|TRBJ1-4
CASSSDLGPPNEKLFF
TGTGCCAGCAGTTCAGATCTCGGCCCACCTAATGAAAAACTGTTTTTT
>once|.|TRBV6-1|TRBJ2-7
CASSEAKDRRNEQYF
TGTGCCAGCAGTGAAGCGAAAGACAGGCGGAACGAGCAGTACTTC
>.|.|TRBV2|TRBJ1-2
CASSERTPDDGYTF
TGTGCCAGCAGTGAAAGGACTCCTGACGATGGCTACACCTTC
>.|.|TRBV2|TRBJ2-5
CASSDIRGGLETQYF
TGTGCCAGCAGTGATATTAGGGGGGGATTAGAGACCCAGTACTTC
>once|TRBD2|TRBV7-9|TRBJ2-1
CASSLTSGTYNEQFF
TGTGCCAGCAGCCTTACTAGCGGCACCTACAATGAGCAGTTCTTC
>.|.|TRBV11-1|TRBJ2-1
CASSRQPSAISSYNEQFF
TGTGCCAGCAGCCGCCAACCTAGCGCCATAAGCTCCTACAATGAGCAGTTCTTC
>.|.|TRBV19|TRBJ2-7
CASSLGYRGTEQYF
TGTGCCAGTAGTCTCGGTTATCGAGGAACGGAGCAGTACTTC
>.|.|TRBV4-1|TRBJ2-4
CASSQEGAVAKNIQYF
TGCGCCAGCAGCCAAGAAGGGGCAGTAGCCAAAAACATTCAGTACTTC
>.|.|TRBV2|TRBJ1-2
CASSEQVYGYTF
TGTGCCAGCAGTGAACAGGTCTATGGCTACACCTTC
>.|.|TRBV2|TRBJ2-6
CASSELAGANVLTF
TGTGCCAGCAGTGAATTGGCTGGGGCCAACGTCCTGACTTTC
>.|.|TRBV7-3|TRBJ2-3
CASSSSGDTQYF
TGTGCCAGCAGCTCCTCCGGAGATACGCAGTATTTT
>.|TRBD2|TRBV6-5|TRBJ2-1
CASSHSGSPGNEQFF
TGTGCCAGCAGTCATAGCGGGAGCCCCGGCAATGAGCAGTTCTTC
>once|TRBD2|TRBV11-2|TRBJ2-1
CASSRRGTSRYEQFF
TGTGCCAGCAGCCGACGCGGGACTAGTCGATATGAGCAGTTCTTC
>.|.|TRBV15|TRBJ2-6
CATSRTTGNVLTF
TGTGCCACCAGCAGGACGACGGGGAACGTCCTGACTTTC
>.|.|TRBV2|TRBJ1-2
CASSVKRGYYGYTF
TGTGCCAGCAGCGTCAAGAGAGGGTACTACGGCTACACCTTC
>.|.|TRBV6-5|TRBJ1-2
CASSYSVGDYGYTF
TGTGCCAGCAGTTACTCAGTAGGGGACTATGGCTACACCTTC
>.|TRBD2|TRBV5-1|TRBJ2-1
CASSQGLADYNEQFF
TGCGCCAGCAGCCAGGGACTAGCGGACTACAATGAGCAGTTCTTC
>.|.|TRBV15|TRBJ2-2
CATSRDTGINTGELFF
TGTGCCACCAGCAGAGATACAGGAATAAACACCGGGGAGCTGTTTTTT
>.|TRBD2|TRBV2|TRBJ2-2
CASSGLATGELFF
TGTGCCAGCTCGGGACTAGCTACCGGGGAGCTGTTTTTT
>.|.|TRBV18|TRBJ1-2
CASSEHPNYGYTF
TGTGCCAGCTCAGAACACCCTAACTATGGCTACACCTTC
>.|TRBD2|TRBV14|TRBJ2-1
CASSQDMGLAGADKFF
TGTGCCAGCAGCCAAGATATGGGACTAGCGGGAGCGGATAAGTTCTTC
>few|.|TRBV5-1|TRBJ1-5
CASSFGQGGQPQHF
TGCGCCAGCAGCTTCGGCCAGGGCGGACAGCCCCAGCATTTT
>.|.|TRBV19|TRBJ2-2
CASSILSDANTGELFF
TGTGCCAGTAGTATTTTGAGTGATGCGAACACCGGGGAGCTGTTTTTT
>once|.|TRBV7-2|TRBJ2-7
CASSLIGASSYEQYF
TGTGCCAGCAGCTTAATCGGGGCGAGCTCCTACGAGCAGTACTTC
>.|.|TRBV6-1|TRBJ2-5
CASLKGRTGQETQYF
TGTGCCAGCCTAAAGGGGAGAACAGGTCAAGAGACCCAGTACTTC
>.|.|TRBV2|TRBJ2-6
CASTEGDSGANVLTF
TGTGCCAGCACCGAGGGGGACTCTGGGGCCAACGTCCTGACTTTC
>.|TRBD2|TRBV7-9|TRBJ2-5
CASSRSGVPRETQYF
TGTGCCAGCAGCCGTAGCGGGGTCCCCCGGGAGACCCAGTACTTC
>.|.|TRBV6-5|TRBJ2-3
CASSLTGTLGTDTQYF
TGTGCCAGCAGTTTAACCGGGACTCTAGGCACAGATACGCAGTATTTT
>.|.|TRBV19|TRBJ2-7
CASSIQETYEQYF
TGTGCCAGTAGTATACAGGAGACTTACGAGCAGTACTTC
>.|.|TRBV5-1|TRBJ1-5
CASSLGGRQPQHF
TGCGCCAGCAGCTTGGGGGGGCGACAGCCCCAGCATTTT
>.|TRBD2|TRBV9|TRBJ2-1
CASSVGSGSGNEQFF
TGTGCCAGCAGCGTAGGTAGCGGGAGTGGCAATGAGCAGTTCTTC
>.|TRBD1|TRBV19|TRBJ2-4
CASSVGQGPGISSIQYF
TGTGCCAGTAGTGTGGGACAGGGGCCCGGTATCTCTTCCATTCAGTACTTC